This T cell receptor (beta chain) is drawn from a study of blood T cell repertoires in COVID-19. V shed 4 bases, J shed 6 bases, and the junction held 9 bases outside the gene matches. Germline V CDR1 and CDR2: SGHNT, YYREEE (reference sequence). This CDR3 contains 17 residues. The data were produced by immunoSEQ multiplex PCR, yet TCRdb's version contains in-frame clones alone and is incomplete. The table records under 100,000 clones, over 70% of them present only once. Sequencing was carried out using peripheral blood. V and J are TRBV5-4 and TRBJ1-6; TRBD1 agrees at 11 bases. This TCR derives from an elderly man with active or convalescent COVID-19. For the CDR3, the DNA is TGTGCCAGCAGCGCTAGGGACAGGGGGTTGAGTAATTCACCCCTCCACTTT. Amino acid sequence: CASSARDRGLSNSPLHF.